This T cell receptor beta chain was sequenced in a study of T-cell memory formation after mild COVID-19. About the study: In these data, TCR clusters were largely donor specific.

The CDR3 extends over 13 amino acids. V lost 5 bases to trimming and J lost 9 bases; unmatched junction nucleotides: 6. The V gene's germline CDR1 is LGHDT and CDR2 YNNKEL (reference sequence). TCRdb re-derived calls from the 5' RACE reads in MiXCR, one entry per CDR3 protein. This table has about 290,000 distinct CDR3 sequences, about 20% appearing once. This clonotype was obtained from a man aged 18 to 29 who had mild COVID-19 (a few samples of this study predate the infection). Cell type and time point are not known. Input material: PBMCs or a T cell subset sorted from them (not recorded which). The J gene is TRBJ2-4, the V gene TRBV3-1; 8 nucleotides match TRBD1. The CDR3 DNA sequence: TGTGCCAGCAGCTGGACAGGGTCGGTCATTCAGTACTTC. Translation: CASSWTGSVIQYF.